Below, 18 T cell receptor beta chains from the same sample are listed, as sequenced in a study of technical replicates of blood from a handful of donors. The repertoire was sequenced with immunoSEQ multiplex PCR; TCRdb's copy has only in-frame clones and lacks some. The sample consists of roughly 92,000 clones, roughly 95% of them appearing once. The sample consisted of T cells isolated from PBMCs. All receptors derive from a human donor in good health.

The chain is built from TRBV28 and TRBJ2-5; 7 nucleotides align to TRBD2. Germline V gene lookup returns CDR1 MDHEN and CDR2 SYDVKM. This CDR3 comprises 14 residues. Trimming removed 2 bases from V and 2 bases from J; junction bases left unmatched: 2. Written as DNA, the CDR3 is TGTGCCAGCAGTTTAATTAGCGGGCAAGAGACCCAGTACTTC. Protein sequence: CASSLISGQETQYF.

This chain uses TRBV2 with TRBJ2-1, with D unresolved. Trimming took off 4 bases at V and 4 bases at J, with 11 bases between the two ends. The germline V gene encodes CDR1 SNHLY and CDR2 FYNNEI. The CDR3 covers 14 residues. The CDR3 DNA reads as TGTGCCAGCAGTGCCTCCGGTGAATACAATGAGCAGTTCTTC. This gives the protein CASSASGEYNEQFF.

V and J are TRBV7-9 and TRBJ1-2, with 7 bases that match TRBD1. The CDR3 length is 15 residues. Trimming removed 4 bases from V and 7 bases from J; junction bases left unmatched: 12. Germline V gives CDR1 SEHNR, CDR2 FQNEAQ (reference sequence). DNA for the CDR3: TGTGCCAGCAGCTCAACCACAGGGGCCCCTGTTGGCTACACCTTC. Amino acids: CASSSTTGAPVGYTF.

The rearrangement links TRBV19 to TRBJ2-3; TRBD1 might be the D (6 bases). CDR3 size: 11 residues. V shed 8 bases and J shed 9 bases, with 12 bases lying between them. Looked up from germline, CDR1 is LNHDA and CDR2 is SQIVND (reference sequence). The CDR3 sequence: CASRQGTTQYF. The DNA for the CDR3 is TGTGCCAGTCGGCAGGGGACAACGCAGTATTTT. The variable domain in full, completed from reference TRBV19 and TRBJ2-3, reads DGGITQSPKYLFRKEGQNVTLSCEQNLNHDAMYWYRQDPGQGLRLIYYSQIVNDFQKGDIAEGYSVSREKKESFPLTVTSAQKNPTAFYLCASRQGTTQYFGPGTRLTVL.

The chain links TRBV27 to TRBJ2-7; tentatively, D is TRBD2 (6 bases). V was pared by 5 bases and J by 6 bases, with 8 bases between. The CDR3 runs to 11 residues. CDR1 and CDR2 (germline): MNHEY, SMNVEV (reference sequence). The CDR3, as DNA: TGTGCCAGCAGTCTAGCGAGCGAGCAGTACTTC. It specifies CASSLASEQYF.

The chain uses TRBV7-9 and TRBJ1-1; tentatively, D is TRBD1 (6 bases). V lost 2 bases and J 3 bases, leaving 7 bases between the germline ends. CDR1 and CDR2 from the germline V gene are SEHNR and FQNEAQ (reference sequence). There are 13 residues in the CDR3. CDR3 residues: CASSLSGDTEAFF. For the CDR3, the DNA is TGTGCCAGCAGCTTATCAGGGGACACTGAAGCTTTCTTT.

The chain employs TRBV5-4 and TRBJ1-5; D is possibly TRBD1 (6 bases). V shed 5 bases and J shed 2 bases, with 29 bases lying between them. Germline CDR1 SGHNT, CDR2 YYREEE (reference sequence). This CDR3 is built from 20 residues. Written as DNA, the CDR3 is TGTGCCAGCAGGCTTGGGGTTTTTGGCAGGGGAAGAGGCGGCAATCAGCCCCAGCATTTT. Translated, it gives CASRLGVFGRGRGGNQPQHF.

The chain links TRBV6-5 to TRBJ1-6, with D maybe TRBD1 (5 bases). This CDR3 is built from 13 residues. V was cut by 7 bases and J by 7 bases, with 11 bases left in between. Germline V CDR1 and CDR2: MNHEY, SVGAGI. For the CDR3, the DNA is TGTGCCAGCAAACCAGGGTCGAATTCACCCCTCCACTTT. It codes for CASKPGSNSPLHF.

The chain joins TRBV27 to TRBJ2-1; 11 nucleotides match TRBD1. The CDR3 consists of 16 residues. Unmatched junction bases numbered 10, after V lost 6 bases and J lost 6 bases. From germline, CDR1 is MNHEY and CDR2 SMNVEV (reference sequence). The CDR3 DNA reads as TGTGCCAGCAGACTATCGGGACAGGGGGTAATCAATGAGCAGTTCTTC. Protein: CASRLSGQGVINEQFF.

The J gene is TRBJ2-3, the V gene TRBV5-4; the match to TRBD1 covers 9 bases. Germline lookup yields CDR1 SGHNT and CDR2 YYREEE (reference sequence). The trim removed 4 bases at V and 4 bases at J, leaving 4 bases unmatched. The CDR3 contains 14 residues. DNA of the CDR3: TGTGCCAGCAGCAGGACAGGGGACGCAGATACGCAGTATTTT. Amino acid sequence: CASSRTGDADTQYF.

The gene calls are TRBV6-5 and TRBJ1-1; perhaps TRBD1 as D (5 bases). Germline values: CDR1 MNHEY, CDR2 SVGAGI. The germline V and J ends were trimmed by 4 bases and 5 bases, with 20 bases remaining between them. The CDR3 spans 16 residues. In DNA, the CDR3 is TGTGCCAGCAGTTCCCCGAGAGACGGGGGGTCGACTGAAGCTTTCTTT. Its translation: CASSSPRDGGSTEAFF.

The rearrangement joins TRBV9 to TRBJ2-1, with D tentatively TRBD2 (6 bases). Trimming removed 1 base at V and 7 bases at J, with 9 bases between. The CDR3 is 13 amino acids. The germline gives CDR1 SGDLS, CDR2 YYNGEE. The CDR3, as DNA: TGTGCCAGCAGCGTACCTAGCGAAAATGAGCAGTTCTTC. Amino acids: CASSVPSENEQFF.

The genes are TRBV30 and TRBJ1-5, with 7 nucleotides matching TRBD1. J lost 2 bases, V lost 6 bases, and 1 base had no gene match. The CDR3 spans 12 residues. Germline V gives CDR1 GTSNPN, CDR2 SVGIG (reference sequence). The chain's CDR3 is CACGTGNQPQHF. The CDR3 nucleotides read TGTGCCTGTGGGACAGGCAATCAGCCCCAGCATTTT.

The chain carries TRBV21-1 and TRBJ2-7; the D segment call TRBD1 is taken from the table without a DNA check. TRBV21-1 is assigned pseudogene status. The CDR3 runs 20 residues. The CDR3 spells CASSKNRRGGRGLSSYEQYF. The CDR3 DNA sequence: TGTGCCAGCAGCAAAAATAGACGCGGAGGCAGGGGGCTGAGCTCCTACGAGCAGTACTTC.

The chain joins TRBV25-1 to TRBJ2-6; D possibly corresponds to TRBD1 (5 bases). CDR1 MGHDK and CDR2 SYGVNS come from the germline V gene. Between the trimmed V and J ends, which lost 4 bases and 2 bases, there was a span of 12 bases. This CDR3 is built from 16 residues. The CDR3 DNA follows: TGTGCCAGCAGTGGCAGGGTTTTCCCTGGGGCCAACGTCCTGACTTTC. Protein sequence: CASSGRVFPGANVLTF.

The gene calls are TRBV19 and TRBJ2-1, with D maybe TRBD2 (5 bases). The V end was cut by 6 bases, the J end by 0 bases, with 9 bases between. Germline CDR1 is LNHDA and CDR2 is SQIVND (reference sequence). The CDR3 is 14 residues long. The CDR3 DNA is TGTGCCAGTAGGGAGGATCACTCCTACAATGAGCAGTTCTTC. Its translation is CASREDHSYNEQFF.

The V gene is TRBV7-2, the J gene TRBJ2-7; 7 nucleotides match TRBD1. V shed 6 bases and J 6 bases; nucleotides not matched to a gene: 11. The CDR3 contains 14 residues. The germline V gene encodes CDR1 SGHTA and CDR2 FQGNSA. The CDR3 here is CASSVTGAVGEQYF. The CDR3, as DNA: TGTGCCAGCAGTGTTACAGGGGCAGTGGGCGAGCAGTACTTC.

The J gene is TRBJ2-7, the V gene TRBV28; no firm D call. V lost 5 bases to trimming and J lost 0 bases, with 8 bases between them. The CDR3 is made up of 13 amino acids. Germline V gives CDR1 MDHEN, CDR2 SYDVKM. The CDR3, as DNA: TGTGCCAGCAGTCCTTATAGCTCCTACGAGCAGTACTTC. It is translated as CASSPYSSYEQYF.